This TCR beta chain was sequenced for a study of technical replicates of blood from several donors. Some clones are missing from TCRdb's copy, which holds only in-frame ones; the method was immunoSEQ multiplex PCR. Among around 16,000 clones, 82% were seen once, and the ten largest hold 9.5% to 13%. The sequenced sample was PBMCs. The clonotype originates from a human donor in good health. Some clones in this sample may be carry-over from other donors' samples.

CDR3 in amino acids: CASSSGDRDNSPLHF. DNA for the CDR3: TGTGCCAGCAGTTCGGGTGACAGGGATAATTCACCCCTCCACTTT. The chain joins TRBV6-5 to TRBJ1-6; 7 bases agree with TRBD1. The ends lost 4 bases at V and 5 bases at J; junction bases unmatched: 5. Looked up from germline, CDR1 is MNHEY and CDR2 is SVGAGI. The CDR3 runs to 15 residues.